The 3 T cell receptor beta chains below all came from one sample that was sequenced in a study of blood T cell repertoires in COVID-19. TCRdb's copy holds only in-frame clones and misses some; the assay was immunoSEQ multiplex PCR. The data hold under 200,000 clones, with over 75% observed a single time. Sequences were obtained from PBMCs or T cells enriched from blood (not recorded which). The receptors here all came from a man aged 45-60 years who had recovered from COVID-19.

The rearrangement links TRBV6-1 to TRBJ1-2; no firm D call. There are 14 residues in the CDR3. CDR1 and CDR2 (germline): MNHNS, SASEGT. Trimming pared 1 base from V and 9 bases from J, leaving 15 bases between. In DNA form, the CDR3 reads TGTGCCAGCAGTGAAGTAGGCGGAAGGAAGAGCTACACCTTC. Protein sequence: CASSEVGGRKSYTF.

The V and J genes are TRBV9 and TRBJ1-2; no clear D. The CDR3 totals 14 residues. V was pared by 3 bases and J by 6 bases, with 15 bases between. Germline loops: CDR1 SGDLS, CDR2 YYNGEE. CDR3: CASSAPGERHGYTF. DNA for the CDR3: TGTGCCAGCAGCGCCCCCGGTGAGCGTCATGGCTACACCTTC.

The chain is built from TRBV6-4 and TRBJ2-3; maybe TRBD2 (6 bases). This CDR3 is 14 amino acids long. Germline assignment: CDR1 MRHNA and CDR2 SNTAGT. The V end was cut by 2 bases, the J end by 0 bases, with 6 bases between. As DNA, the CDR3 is TGTGCCAGCAGTGACAGCGGGAGCACAGATACGCAGTATTTT. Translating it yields CASSDSGSTDTQYF.